The rows below give T cell receptor beta chains drawn from one sample of a study of blood T cell repertoires in COVID-19. Some clones are missing from TCRdb's copy, which holds only in-frame ones; the method was immunoSEQ multiplex PCR. The data contain 200,000 or so clones, 86% of them singletons. The sequenced material came from PBMCs or T cells enriched from blood (not recorded which). Receptor source: a woman between 40 and 50 years old with acute COVID-19. The CDR3 runs from the conserved cysteine through the conserved F or W. The order of the fields is J gene, V gene, D gene, clone size, CDR3 protein, CDR3 DNA. D genes are given only for firm matches. A row's size may be missing; if present it is once, few, many or a size class.

TRBJ1-1	TRBV11-1	.	.	CASITPGVTEAFF	TGTGCCAGCATCACTCCGGGGGTCACTGAAGCTTTCTTT
TRBJ1-1	TRBV11-2	TRBD1	.	CASSTGQGDTEAFF	TGTGCCAGCAGCACGGGACAGGGAGACACTGAAGCTTTCTTT
TRBJ1-1	TRBV3-1/TRBV3-2	.	few	CASSQEGRVFPEAFF	TGTGCCAGCAGCCAAGAGGGCAGGGTTTTCCCTGAAGCTTTCTTT
TRBJ2-1	TRBV7-2	.	.	CASRAAQGSYNEQFF	TGTGCCAGCAGGGCGGCACAGGGCTCCTACAATGAGCAGTTCTTC
TRBJ1-4	TRBV9	TRBD1	.	CASSPGTGGEKLFF	TGTGCCAGCAGCCCGGGGACAGGGGGCGAAAAACTGTTTTTT
TRBJ2-6	TRBV20-1	.	.	CSASPGTPPPGGANVLTF	TGCAGTGCTAGTCCCGGGACACCACCTCCCGGCGGGGCCAACGTCCTGACTTTC
TRBJ2-3	TRBV7-2	TRBD2	.	CASSLVLGGGAPNTQYF	TGTGCCAGCAGCTTAGTCTTGGGCGGGGGGGCCCCGAATACGCAGTATTTT
TRBJ2-1	TRBV19	TRBD1	.	CASSPWDSSYNEQFF	TGTGCCAGTAGTCCCTGGGACAGCTCCTACAATGAGCAGTTCTTC
TRBJ2-1	TRBV20-1	.	.	CSAWQINEQFF	TGCAGTGCTTGGCAGATTAATGAGCAGTTCTTC
TRBJ2-4	TRBV18	TRBD1	.	CASSPRDRVKNIQYF	TGTGCCAGCTCACCCAGGGACAGGGTAAAAAACATTCAGTACTTC
TRBJ2-1	TRBV24-1	.	.	CATSELGGKQFF	TGTGCCACCAGTGAGCTCGGCGGAAAGCAGTTCTTC
TRBJ1-4	TRBV15	.	.	CATSSHRGGREKLFF	TGTGCCACCAGCAGCCACCGGGGGGGGAGGGAAAAACTGTTTTTT
TRBJ1-1	TRBV19	TRBD1	.	CASSPFGDRGSEAFF	TGTGCCAGTTCCCCCTTCGGGGACAGGGGCTCTGAAGCTTTCTTT
TRBJ1-1	TRBV11-2	.	.	CASSLGQGIGNTEAFF	TGTGCCAGCAGCTTAGGTCAGGGGATAGGGAACACTGAAGCTTTCTTT
TRBJ2-1	TRBV3-1/TRBV3-2	.	.	CASSRRGGGVKHNEQFF	TGTGCCAGCAGCCGAAGGGGGGGCGGGGTAAAGCACAATGAGCAGTTCTTC
TRBJ2-5	TRBV10-3	TRBD2	.	CAISVDSIRTSRETQYF	TGTGCCATCAGTGTCGACAGCATCAGGACTAGTAGGGAGACCCAGTACTTC
TRBJ1-1	TRBV11-2	.	.	CASSLEGGAFF	TGTGCCAGCAGCTTAGAAGGGGGAGCTTTCTTT
TRBJ1-4	TRBV6-6	.	.	CASSTLGGQWEKLFF	TGTGCCAGCAGTACCCTCGGAGGGCAATGGGAAAAACTGTTTTTT
TRBJ2-1	TRBV3-1/TRBV3-2	.	.	CASSQGQSSYNEQFF	TGTGCCAGCAGCCAAGGACAGAGCTCCTACAATGAGCAGTTCTTC
TRBJ2-3	TRBV11-2	TRBD2	.	CASSLEAVPASGYTDTQYF	TGTGCCAGCAGCTTAGAAGCCGTTCCAGCTAGCGGGTACACAGATACGCAGTATTTT
TRBJ1-6	TRBV30	TRBD1	.	CAWSVDRTGPNSPLHF	TGTGCCTGGAGTGTAGACCGGACAGGCCCTAATTCACCCCTCCACTTT
TRBJ1-1	TRBV18	.	.	CASSPVGLGAFF	TGTGCCAGCTCACCCGTCGGGTTGGGAGCTTTCTTT
TRBJ2-1	TRBV11-3	TRBD1	.	CASSLEQGARNEQFF	TGTGCCAGCAGCTTAGAACAGGGGGCACGGAATGAGCAGTTCTTC
TRBJ2-2	TRBV5-6	.	.	CASSLGSGELFF	TGTGCCAGCAGCTTGGGGAGCGGGGAGCTGTTTTTT
TRBJ2-3	TRBV4-1	TRBD2	.	CASSQDPPSGGTDTQYF	TGCGCCAGCAGCCAAGACCCGCCTAGCGGGGGCACAGATACGCAGTATTTT
TRBJ1-4	TRBV29-1	.	.	CSVEDSETENEKLFF	TGCAGCGTTGAAGATTCGGAGACAGAAAATGAAAAACTGTTTTTT
TRBJ1-1	TRBV13	.	few	CASSSTGRDEAFF	TGTGCCAGCAGCTCGACAGGTAGAGATGAAGCTTTCTTT
TRBJ1-2	TRBV29-1	TRBD1	.	CSGQGADYGYTF	TGCAGCGGACAGGGGGCGGACTATGGCTACACCTTC